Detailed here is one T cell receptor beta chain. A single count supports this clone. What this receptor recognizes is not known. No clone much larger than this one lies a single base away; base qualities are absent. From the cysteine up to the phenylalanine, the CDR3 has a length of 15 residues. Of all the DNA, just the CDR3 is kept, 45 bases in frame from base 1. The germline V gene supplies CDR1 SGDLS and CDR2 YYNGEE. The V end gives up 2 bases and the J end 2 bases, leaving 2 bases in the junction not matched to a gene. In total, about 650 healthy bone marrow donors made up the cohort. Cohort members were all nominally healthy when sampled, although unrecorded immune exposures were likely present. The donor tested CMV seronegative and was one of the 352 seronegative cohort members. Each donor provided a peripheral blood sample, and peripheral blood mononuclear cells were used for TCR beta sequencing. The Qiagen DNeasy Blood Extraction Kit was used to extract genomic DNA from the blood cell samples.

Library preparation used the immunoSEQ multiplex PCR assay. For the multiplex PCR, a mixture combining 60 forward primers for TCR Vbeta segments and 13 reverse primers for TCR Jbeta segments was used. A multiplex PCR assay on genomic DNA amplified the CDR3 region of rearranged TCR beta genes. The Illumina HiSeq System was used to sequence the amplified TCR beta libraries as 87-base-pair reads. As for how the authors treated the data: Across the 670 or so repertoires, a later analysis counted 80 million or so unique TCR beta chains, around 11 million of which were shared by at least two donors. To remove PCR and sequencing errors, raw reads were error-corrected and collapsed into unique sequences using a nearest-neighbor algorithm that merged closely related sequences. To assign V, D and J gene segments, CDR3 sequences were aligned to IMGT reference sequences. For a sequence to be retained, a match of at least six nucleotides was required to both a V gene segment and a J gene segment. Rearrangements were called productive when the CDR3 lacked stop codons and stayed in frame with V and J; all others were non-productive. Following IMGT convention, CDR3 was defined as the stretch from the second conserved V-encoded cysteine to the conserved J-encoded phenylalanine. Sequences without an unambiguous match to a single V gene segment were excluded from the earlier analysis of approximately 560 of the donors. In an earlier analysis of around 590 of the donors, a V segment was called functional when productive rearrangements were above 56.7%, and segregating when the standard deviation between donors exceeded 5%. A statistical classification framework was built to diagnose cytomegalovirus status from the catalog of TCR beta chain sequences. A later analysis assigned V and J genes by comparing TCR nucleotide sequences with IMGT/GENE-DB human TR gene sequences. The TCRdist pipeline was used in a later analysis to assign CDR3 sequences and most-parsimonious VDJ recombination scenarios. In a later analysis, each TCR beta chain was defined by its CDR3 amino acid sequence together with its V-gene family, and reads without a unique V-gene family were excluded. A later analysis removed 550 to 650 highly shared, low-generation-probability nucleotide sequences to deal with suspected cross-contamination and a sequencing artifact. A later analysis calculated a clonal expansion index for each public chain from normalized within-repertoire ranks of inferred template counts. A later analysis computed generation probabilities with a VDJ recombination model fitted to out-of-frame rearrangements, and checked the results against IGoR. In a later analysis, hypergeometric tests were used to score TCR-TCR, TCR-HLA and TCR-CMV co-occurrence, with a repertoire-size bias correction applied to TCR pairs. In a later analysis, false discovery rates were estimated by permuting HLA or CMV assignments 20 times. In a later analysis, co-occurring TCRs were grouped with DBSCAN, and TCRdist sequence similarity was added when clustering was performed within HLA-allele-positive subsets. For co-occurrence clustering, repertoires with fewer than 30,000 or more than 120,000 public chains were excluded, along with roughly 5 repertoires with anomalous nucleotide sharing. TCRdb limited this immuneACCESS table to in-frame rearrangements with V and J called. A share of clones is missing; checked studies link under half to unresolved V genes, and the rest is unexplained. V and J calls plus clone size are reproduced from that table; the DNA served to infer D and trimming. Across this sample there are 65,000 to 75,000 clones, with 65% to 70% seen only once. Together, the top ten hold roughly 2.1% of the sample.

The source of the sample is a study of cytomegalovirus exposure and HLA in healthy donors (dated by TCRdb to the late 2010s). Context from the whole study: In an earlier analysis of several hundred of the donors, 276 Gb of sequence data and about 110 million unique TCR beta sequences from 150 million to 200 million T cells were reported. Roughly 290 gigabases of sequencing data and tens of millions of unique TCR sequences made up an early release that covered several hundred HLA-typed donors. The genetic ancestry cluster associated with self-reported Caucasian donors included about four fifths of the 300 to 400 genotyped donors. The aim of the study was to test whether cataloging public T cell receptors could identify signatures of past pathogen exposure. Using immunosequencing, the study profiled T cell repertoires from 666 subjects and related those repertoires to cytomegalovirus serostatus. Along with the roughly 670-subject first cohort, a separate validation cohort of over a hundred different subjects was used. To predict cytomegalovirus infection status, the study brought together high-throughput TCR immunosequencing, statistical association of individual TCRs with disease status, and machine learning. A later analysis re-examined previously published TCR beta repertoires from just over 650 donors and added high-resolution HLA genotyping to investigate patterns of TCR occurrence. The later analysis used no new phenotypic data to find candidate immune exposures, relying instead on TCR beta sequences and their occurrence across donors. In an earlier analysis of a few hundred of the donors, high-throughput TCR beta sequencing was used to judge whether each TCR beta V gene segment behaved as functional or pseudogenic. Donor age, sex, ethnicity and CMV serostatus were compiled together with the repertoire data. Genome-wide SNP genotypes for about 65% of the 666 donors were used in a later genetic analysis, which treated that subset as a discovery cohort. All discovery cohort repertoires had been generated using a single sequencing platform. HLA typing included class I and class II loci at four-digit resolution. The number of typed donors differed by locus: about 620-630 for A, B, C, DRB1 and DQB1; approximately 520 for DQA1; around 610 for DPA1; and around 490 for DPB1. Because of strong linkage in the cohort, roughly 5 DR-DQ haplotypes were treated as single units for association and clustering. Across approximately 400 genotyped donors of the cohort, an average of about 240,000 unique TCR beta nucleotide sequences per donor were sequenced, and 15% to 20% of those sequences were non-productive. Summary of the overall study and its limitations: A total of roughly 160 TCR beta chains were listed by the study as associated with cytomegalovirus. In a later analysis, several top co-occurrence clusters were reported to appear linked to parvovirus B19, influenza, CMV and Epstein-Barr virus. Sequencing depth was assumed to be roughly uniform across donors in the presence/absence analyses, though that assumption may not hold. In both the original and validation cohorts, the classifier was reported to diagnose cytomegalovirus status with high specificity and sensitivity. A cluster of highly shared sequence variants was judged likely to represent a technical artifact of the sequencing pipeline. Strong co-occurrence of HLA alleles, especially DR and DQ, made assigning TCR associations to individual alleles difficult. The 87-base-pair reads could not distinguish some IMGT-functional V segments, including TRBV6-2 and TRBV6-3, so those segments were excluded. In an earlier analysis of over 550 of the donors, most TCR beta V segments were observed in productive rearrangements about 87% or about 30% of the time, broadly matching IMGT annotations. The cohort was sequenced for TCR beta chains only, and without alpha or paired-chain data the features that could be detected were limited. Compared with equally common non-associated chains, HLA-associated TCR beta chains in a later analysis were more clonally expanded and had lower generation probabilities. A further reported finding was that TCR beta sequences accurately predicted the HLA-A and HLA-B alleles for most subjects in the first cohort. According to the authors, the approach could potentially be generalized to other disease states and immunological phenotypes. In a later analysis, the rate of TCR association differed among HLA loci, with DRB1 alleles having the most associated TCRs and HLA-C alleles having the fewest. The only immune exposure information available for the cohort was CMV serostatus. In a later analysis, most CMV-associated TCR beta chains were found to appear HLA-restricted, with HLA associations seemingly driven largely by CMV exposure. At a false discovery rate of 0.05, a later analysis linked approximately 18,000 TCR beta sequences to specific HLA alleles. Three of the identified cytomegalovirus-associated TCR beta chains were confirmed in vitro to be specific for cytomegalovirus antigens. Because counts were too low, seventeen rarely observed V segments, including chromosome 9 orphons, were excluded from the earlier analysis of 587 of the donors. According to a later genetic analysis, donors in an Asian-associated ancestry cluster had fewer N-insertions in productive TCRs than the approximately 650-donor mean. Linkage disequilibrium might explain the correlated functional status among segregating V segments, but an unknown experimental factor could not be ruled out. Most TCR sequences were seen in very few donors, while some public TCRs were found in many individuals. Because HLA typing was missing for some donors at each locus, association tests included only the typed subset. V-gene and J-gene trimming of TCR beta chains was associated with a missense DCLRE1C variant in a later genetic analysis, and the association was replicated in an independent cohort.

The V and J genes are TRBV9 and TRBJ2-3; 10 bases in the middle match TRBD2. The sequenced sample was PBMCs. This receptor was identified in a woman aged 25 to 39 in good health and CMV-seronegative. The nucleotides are TGTGCCAGCAGCGTCGGACTAGCGGACACAGATACGCAGTATTTT. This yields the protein CASSVGLADTDTQYF. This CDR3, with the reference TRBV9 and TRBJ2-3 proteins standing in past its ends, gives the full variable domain DSGVTQTPKHLITATGQRVTLRCSPRSGDLSVYWYQQSLDQGLQFLIQYYNGEERAKGNILERFSAQQFPDLHSELNLSSLELGDSALYFCASSVGLADTDTQYFGPGTRLTVL.